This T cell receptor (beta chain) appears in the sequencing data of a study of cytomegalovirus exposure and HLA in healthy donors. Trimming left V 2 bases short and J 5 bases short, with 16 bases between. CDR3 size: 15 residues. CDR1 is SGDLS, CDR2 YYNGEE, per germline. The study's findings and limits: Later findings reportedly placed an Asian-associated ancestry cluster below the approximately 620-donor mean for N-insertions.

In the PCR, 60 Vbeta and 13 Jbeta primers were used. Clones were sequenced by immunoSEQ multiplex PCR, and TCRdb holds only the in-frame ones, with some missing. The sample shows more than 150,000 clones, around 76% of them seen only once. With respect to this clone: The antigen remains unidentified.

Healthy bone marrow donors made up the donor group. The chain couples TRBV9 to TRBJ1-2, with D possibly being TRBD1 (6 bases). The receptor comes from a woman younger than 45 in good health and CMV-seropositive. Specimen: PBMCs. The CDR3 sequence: CASSVRDTQGYGYTF. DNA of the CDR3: TGTGCCAGCAGCGTCCGGGACACCCAGGGATATGGCTACACCTTC. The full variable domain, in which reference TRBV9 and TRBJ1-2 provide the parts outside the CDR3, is DSGVTQTPKHLITATGQRVTLRCSPRSGDLSVYWYQQSLDQGLQFLIQYYNGEERAKGNILERFSAQQFPDLHSELNLSSLELGDSALYFCASSVRDTQGYGYTFGSGTRLTVV.